This T cell receptor beta chain was sequenced in a study of radiotherapy plus CTLA-4 blockade in lung cancer. On the study more broadly: For 18% of patients, objective responses occurred, and roughly 30% had disease control.

The CDR3 consists of 12 residues. The germline CDR1 and CDR2 sequences are SNHLY and FYNNEI. The ends were cut back, 3 bases at V and 5 bases at J, with 8 bases in the middle. The repertoire was sequenced with immunoSEQ multiplex PCR; TCRdb's copy has only in-frame clones and lacks some. This table holds 75,000 to 100,000 clones, around nine tenths found once. Ipilimumab CTLA-4 blockade and focal radiation were given to patients with chemo-refractory metastatic non-small-cell lung cancer. Study-level results: In blood, after radiotherapy plus ipilimumab, tumor-derived TCR clones expanded.

About this clone: Its target is unknown.

The receptor comes from a human donor with non-small cell lung cancer that progressed on radiotherapy plus ipilimumab. The input for sequencing was peripheral blood, taken from a patient treated with radiotherapy plus ipilimumab. The V gene is TRBV2, the J gene TRBJ2-7; D remains ambiguous. In nucleotides, the CDR3 is TGTGCCAGCAGTGAGTCCCTCGACGAGCAGTACTTC. This sequence encodes CASSESLDEQYF. The full variable domain, completed using reference TRBV2 and TRBJ2-7, is EPEVTQTPSHQVTQMGQEVILRCVPISNHLYFYWYRQILGQKVEFLVSFYNNEISEKSEIFDDQFSVERPDGSNFTLKIRSTKLEDSAMYFCASSESLDEQYFGPGTRLTVT.